Each of the 15 T cell receptor beta chains below was sequenced from the same sample in a study of blood T cells in healthy people across ages. Together with a sample-barcoded 5' primer, a J-beta primer mix was included in a second PCR lasting roughly 6 to 12 cycles. TCRdb independently ran MiXCR on the 5' RACE reads; one entry per CDR3 protein. The table has roughly 900,000 distinct CDR3 sequences, roughly 50% seen once. The sequencing input was blood. Receptors were obtained from a man aged 25 to 45 in good health.

The table lists this clonotype with a few counts. This chain connects TRBV4-2 to TRBJ2-3; 10 bases agree with TRBD2. J gave up 3 bases and V 0 bases, and 6 bases lay outside the gene matches. The germline CDR1 and CDR2 sequences are LGHNA and YNFKEQ. The CDR3 covers 17 residues. The CDR3 sequence is CASSQEVAGGMTDTQYF. CDR3 sequence (DNA): TGTGCCAGCAGCCAAGAGGTAGCGGGGGGAATGACAGATACGCAGTATTTT.

V is TRBV6-5 and J is TRBJ2-7, with TRBD2 matching over 10 bases. The germline V gene encodes CDR1 MNHEY and CDR2 SVGAGI. J gave up 1 base and V 2 bases, and 5 bases lay outside the gene matches. This CDR3 region has 16 residues. The CDR3 is CASSYRASGGSYEQYF. As DNA, the CDR3 is TGTGCCAGCAGTTACCGAGCTAGCGGGGGATCCTACGAGCAGTACTTC.

Only a few counts were recorded for this clonotype. This chain links TRBV29-1 with TRBJ2-3; tentatively, D is TRBD1 or TRBD2 (7 bases each). Trimming took off 5 bases at V and 3 bases at J, with 15 bases between the two ends. Germline V CDR1 and CDR2: SQVTM, ANQGSEA. The CDR3 is 14 residues long. The CDR3 loop is CSVTGRGRTDTQYF. The CDR3 DNA reads as TGCAGCGTTACGGGGAGGGGGCGGACAGATACGCAGTATTTT.

This chain uses TRBV5-1 with TRBJ2-4; TRBD2 might be the D (6 bases). Germline CDR1 reads SGHRS; CDR2 reads YFSETQ. Between the trimmed V and J ends, which lost 6 bases and 13 bases, there was a span of 20 bases. This CDR3 has 13 amino acids. The CDR3 loop is CASKGRDFWEQYF. The CDR3 DNA is TGCGCCAGCAAGGGCAGGGACTTCTGGGAGCAGTACTTC.

The chain recombines TRBV7-2 with TRBJ2-1; D is unresolved. The CDR3 loop spans 14 amino acids. Germline V gene data show CDR1 as SGHTA and CDR2 as FQGNSA. The V end lost 4 bases, the J end lost 10 bases, and 17 bases lay between the germline ends. The CDR3 is CASSWDLRSGEQFF. CDR3 nucleotides: TGTGCCAGCAGCTGGGATCTGCGTAGTGGCGAGCAGTTCTTC.

Regarding this clonotype: A read error may account for a junction end that differs from germline. The chain is built from TRBV12-3 or TRBV12-4 and TRBJ2-7; D unclear. The CDR3 is made up of 13 amino acids. In nucleotides, the CDR3 is TGTGCCGGCAGTTTGACGGACTCCTACGAGCAGTACTTC. Protein sequence: CAGSLTDSYEQYF.

The V and J genes are TRBV5-5 and TRBJ1-2; D remains ambiguous. The CDR3 is 12 residues long. From germline, CDR1 is SGHKS and CDR2 YYEKEE (reference sequence). The V and J ends lost 5 bases and 4 bases respectively, with 9 bases between them. CDR3 residues: CASREESYGYTF. The DNA for the CDR3 is TGTGCCAGCAGGGAGGAGTCCTATGGCTACACCTTC. The complete variable domain, with remaining parts taken from reference TRBV5-5 and TRBJ1-2, reads DAGVTQSPTHLIKTRGQQVTLRCSPISGHKSVSWYQQVLGQGPQFIFQYYEKEERGRGNFPDRFSARQFPNYSSELNVNALLLGDSALYLCASREESYGYTFGSGTRLTVV.

The table lists this clonotype with many counts. The rearrangement joins TRBV7-2 to TRBJ2-7; D call uncertain. This CDR3 spans 12 amino acids. V lost 3 bases and J lost 0, with 3 bases in between. The germline gives CDR1 SGHTA, CDR2 FQGNSA. CDR3 nucleotides: TGTGCCAGCAGCTTTAGCTCCTACGAGCAGTACTTC. This codes for CASSFSSYEQYF.

The chain combines TRBV20-1 with TRBJ1-6, with D hard to call. V was shortened by 2 bases and J by 6 bases, with 14 bases between the two germline ends. The CDR3 is 15 amino acids. Germline CDR1 reads DFQATT; CDR2 reads SNEGSKA (reference sequence). The CDR3 spells CSARFRELSNSPLHF. The DNA of the CDR3 is TGCAGTGCTAGATTTCGGGAGCTGAGTAATTCACCCCTCCACTTT.

This clonotype showed up just a few times. V usage is TRBV12-3 or TRBV12-4 and J usage is TRBJ2-6; D is possibly TRBD2 (6 bases). This CDR3 spans 20 amino acids. V was cut by 3 bases and J by 1 base, with 22 bases left in between. The CDR3 bases are TGTGCCAGCAGTTTCCAGGCGCAGGGAGGTATCGGATCTGGGGCCAACGTCCTGACTTTC. This translates into CASSFQAQGGIGSGANVLTF.

Here the CDR3 reads CAWSVGGRRYTF. CDR3 DNA sequence: TGTGCCTGGAGTGTGGGGGGCAGGCGCTACACCTTC. The chain is built from TRBV30 and TRBJ1-2, with a weak D call TRBD1 (6 bases). This CDR3 region has 12 residues. Germline-derived CDR1 and CDR2 are GTSNPN and SVGIG (reference sequence). Trimming stripped 0 bases from V and 9 bases from J, with 11 bases between.

The genes are TRBV10-3 and TRBJ1-6; D ambiguous. From germline, CDR1 is ENHRY and CDR2 SYGVKD. CDR3 length: 13 amino acids. V dropped 3 bases and J dropped 10 bases, with 10 bases sitting between them. CDR3 coding DNA: TGTGCCATCAGTGACCGGGTTGGGTCACCCCTCCACTTT. This sequence encodes CAISDRVGSPLHF.

This clonotype was found many times. The V call is TRBV4-2, the J call TRBJ2-1, with 9 bases matching TRBD1. Germline V gene lookup returns CDR1 LGHNA and CDR2 YNFKEQ. This CDR3 is built from 15 residues. Germline trimming cut 0 bases from V and 7 bases from J; bases unmatched to any gene: 4. CDR3 residues: CASSQDGQGLNEQFF. The CDR3 DNA sequence: TGTGCCAGCAGCCAAGACGGACAGGGGTTAAATGAGCAGTTCTTC.

A remark on this clonotype: The junction differs from germline at one of its ends, possibly a read error. The V gene is TRBV7-2, the J gene TRBJ2-3, with D unresolved. The V gene's germline CDR1 is SGHTA and CDR2 FQGNSA. CDR3 length equals 12 residues. Written as DNA, the CDR3 is TGTGCCGGCAGCTCCTTCACAGATACGCAGTATTTT. Amino acid sequence: CAGSSFTDTQYF.

The rearrangement links TRBV5-1 to TRBJ2-7; TRBD2 is a possible D gene (6 bases). This CDR3 contains 14 residues. The ends were cut back, 0 bases at V and 4 bases at J, with 11 bases in the middle. The germline gives CDR1 SGHRS, CDR2 YFSETQ. In nucleotides, the CDR3 is TGCGCCAGCAGCTTGGGCCCGGGAGAGTACGAGCAGTACTTC. Translation gives CASSLGPGEYEQYF.